This TCR beta chain was captured by sequencing in a study of CD8 T cells in Susac syndrome. V gave up 5 bases and J gave up 13 bases; unmatched junction bases: 11. The V gene's germline CDR1 is SGHTA and CDR2 FQGTGA. The CDR3 runs to 13 residues. RNA in amounts of about 0.45 to 1 ug was reverse transcribed with random hexamers. From the immunoSEQ multiplex PCR reads, TCRdb called clonotypes with MiXCR, one entry per CDR3 protein. The table records around 200,000 distinct CDR3 sequences, just under 95% of them present only once. The V gene is TRBV7-3, the J gene TRBJ1-2; 9 bases match TRBD1. What was sequenced was CD4+ T cells from PBMCs. The receptor was isolated from a human donor with multiple sclerosis. This CDR3 is CASSPTQGASGTF. CDR3 nucleotides: TGTGCCAGCAGCCCGACACAGGGGGCGTCGGGCACCTTC.